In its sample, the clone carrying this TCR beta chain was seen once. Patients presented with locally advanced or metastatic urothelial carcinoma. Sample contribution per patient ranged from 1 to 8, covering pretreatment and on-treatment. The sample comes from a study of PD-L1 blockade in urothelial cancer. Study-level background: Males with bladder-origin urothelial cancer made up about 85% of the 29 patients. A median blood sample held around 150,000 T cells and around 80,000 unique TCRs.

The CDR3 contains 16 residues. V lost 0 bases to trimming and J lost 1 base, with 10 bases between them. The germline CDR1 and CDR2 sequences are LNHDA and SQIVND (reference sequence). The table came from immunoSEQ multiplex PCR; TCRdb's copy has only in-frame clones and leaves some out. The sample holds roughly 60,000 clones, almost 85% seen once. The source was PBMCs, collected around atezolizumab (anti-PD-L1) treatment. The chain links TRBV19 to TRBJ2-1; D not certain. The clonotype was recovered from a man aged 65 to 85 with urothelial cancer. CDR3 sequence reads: CASSIDHSFSYNEQFF. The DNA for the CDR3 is TGTGCCAGTAGTATAGATCATAGCTTTTCCTACAATGAGCAGTTCTTC.